This passage covers 23 T cell receptor beta chains from one sample sequenced in a study of T cell responses to AZD1222 COVID-19 vaccine. TCRdb keeps only in-frame clones here, not all; method: immunoSEQ multiplex PCR. The data show 140,000 or so clones, approximately 91% seen once. The input for sequencing was peripheral blood, taken 28 days after the second AZD1222 dose. Receptors were obtained from an adult who received the AZD1222 COVID-19 vaccine.

The chain links TRBV6-6 to TRBJ1-2; 7 nucleotides agree with TRBD1. CDR1 MNHNY and CDR2 SVGAGI come from the germline V gene (reference sequence). V gave up 6 bases and J gave up 2 bases; unmatched junction bases: 3. This CDR3 contains 13 residues. The CDR3 reads CASRLQGNYGYTF. The DNA of the CDR3 is TGTGCCAGCAGGCTACAGGGGAACTATGGCTACACCTTC.

The chain links TRBV27 to TRBJ1-6, with a tentative D call TRBD1 (5 bases). V lost 4 bases, J lost 7 bases, and 11 bases lay in between. CDR1 is MNHEY and CDR2 is SMNVEV in the germline V gene (reference sequence). The CDR3 totals 14 residues. The CDR3 sequence is CASSYRGSNSPLHF. For the CDR3, the DNA is TGTGCCAGCAGTTACCGGGGGTCGAATTCACCCCTCCACTTT.

This clone was detected once. J is TRBJ1-4 and V is TRBV5-5, with D perhaps TRBD1 (5 bases). Germline CDR1 reads SGHKS; CDR2 reads YYEKEE (reference sequence). This CDR3 is built from 15 residues. The V gene lost 4 bases and the J gene lost 3 bases, with 13 bases spanning the gap. In nucleotides, the CDR3 is TGTGCCAGCAGCGTCGACCCGGGACCTAATGAAAAACTGTTTTTT. Protein sequence: CASSVDPGPNEKLFF.

This clone was detected only a few times. This sequence joins TRBV2 and TRBJ1-2, with 7 bases aligning to TRBD1. V lost 6 bases to trimming and J lost 8 bases; unmatched junction nucleotides: 9. CDR3 length: 13 amino acids. Germline CDR1 SNHLY, CDR2 FYNNEI. The CDR3 loop is CASSVGQVRGYTF. The CDR3 DNA reads TGTGCCAGCAGCGTTGGACAGGTACGAGGCTACACCTTC.

This clone was counted once. The chain has TRBV29-1 and TRBJ2-1; TRBD1 is a possible D gene (5 bases). From germline, CDR1 is SQVTM and CDR2 ANQGSEA. Trimming left V 6 bases short and J 0 bases short, with 15 bases between. The CDR3 has 15 residues. The CDR3 sequence is CSVAPHDSSYNEQFF. The CDR3, as DNA: TGCAGCGTCGCTCCCCACGACAGCTCCTACAATGAGCAGTTCTTC.

The chain recombines TRBV19 with TRBJ2-7; D possibly uses TRBD1 or TRBD2 (5 bases each). The CDR3 is 14 residues long. Trimming left V 9 bases short and J 2 bases short, with 17 bases between. Germline CDR1 and CDR2: LNHDA and SQIVND (reference sequence). This CDR3 is CASESRGKPYEQYF. For the CDR3, the DNA is TGTGCCAGCGAATCGAGGGGCAAACCCTACGAGCAGTACTTC.

This chain links TRBV6-5 with TRBJ1-1; 7 bases fit TRBD1. Germline V gene sequence: CDR1 MNHEY, CDR2 SVGAGI. The V gene end was trimmed by 5 bases and the J gene end by 0 bases; junction bases not matched to a gene: 6. There are 15 residues in the CDR3. The DNA for the CDR3 is TGTGCCAGCAGTCCCGCAGGGGGTATGAACACTGAAGCTTTCTTT. It specifies CASSPAGGMNTEAFF.

V is TRBV6-5 and J is TRBJ2-5; 14 positions match TRBD2. The junction had 3 bases not matched to a gene; V was cut back by 7 bases and J by 5 bases. Germline assignment: CDR1 MNHEY and CDR2 SVGAGI. This CDR3 is 14 amino acids long. CDR3 residues: CASTRTSGRETQYF. CDR3 bases: TGTGCCAGCACCCGGACTAGCGGGAGGGAGACCCAGTACTTC.

This chain uses TRBV4-2 with TRBJ2-1; either TRBD1 or TRBD2 may fit D (5 bases each). Germline lookup yields CDR1 LGHNA and CDR2 YNFKEQ. CDR3 length: 16 residues. Trimming took off 5 bases at V and 0 bases at J, with 14 bases between the two ends. CDR3 residues: CASSAPTGASYNEQFF. For the CDR3, the DNA is TGTGCCAGCAGCGCCCCGACCGGGGCCTCCTACAATGAGCAGTTCTTC.

The chain joins TRBV19 to TRBJ1-5; no definite D call. The CDR3 runs 13 residues. Trimming removed 2 bases from V and 6 bases from J, with 8 bases in between. The germline V gene encodes CDR1 LNHDA and CDR2 SQIVND (reference sequence). The CDR3 DNA is TGTGCCAGTAGTATATCAGTACTTCAGCCCCAGCATTTT. Amino acid sequence: CASSISVLQPQHF.

The V gene is TRBV4-1, the J gene TRBJ1-1; no clear D. Germline CDR1 reads MGHRA; CDR2 reads YSYEKL. The V and J ends lost 3 bases and 7 bases respectively, with 9 bases between them. The CDR3 contains 12 residues. CDR3 amino acids: CASSHAWGEAFF. The CDR3 bases are TGCGCCAGCAGCCATGCCTGGGGTGAAGCTTTCTTT.

This clone came up once. The chain employs TRBV5-5 and TRBJ1-1; D unresolved. Per the germline V gene, CDR1 is SGHKS and CDR2 is YYEKEE (reference sequence). Trimming removed 5 bases from V and 0 bases from J, with 14 bases in between. The CDR3 consists of 15 residues. The CDR3 coding sequence is TGTGCCAGCAGTCCCCAAACCGGCGTGAACACTGAAGCTTTCTTT. Amino acid sequence: CASSPQTGVNTEAFF.

The CDR3 region has the DNA TGTGCCAGCAGCTTCGTGCTGGCCCTCCACTTT. This encodes CASSFVLALHF. V and J are TRBV5-8 and TRBJ1-6; no clear D gene. Germline V gives CDR1 SGHTS, CDR2 YDEGEE. CDR3 length: 11 amino acids. Trimming took 2 bases from V and 14 from J, leaving 8 bases between them. The full variable domain, rest sourced from reference TRBV5-8 and TRBJ1-6, is EAGVTQSPTHLIKTRGQQATLRCSPISGHTSVYWYQQALGLGLQFLLWYDEGEERNRGNFPPRFSGRQFPNYSSELNVNALELEDSALYLCASSFVLALHFGNGTRLTVT.

This rearrangement joins TRBV10-3 to TRBJ1-3, with D unresolved. Trimming shortened V by 5 bases and J by 0 bases, and 11 bases separated the two germline ends. CDR3 size: 15 residues. The germline V gene has CDR1 ENHRY and CDR2 SYGVKD. CDR3 coding DNA: TGTGCCATCAGTCCCATCAAAGGCTCTGGAAACACCATATATTTT. It yields the protein CAISPIKGSGNTIYF.

This clone is a singleton in its sample. This chain links TRBV11-1 with TRBJ1-1; maybe TRBD1 (5 bases). V lost 1 base and J 8 bases, leaving 14 bases between the germline ends. This CDR3 region has 14 residues. The V gene's germline CDR1 is SGHAT and CDR2 FQDESV (reference sequence). The DNA of the CDR3 is TGTGCCAGCAGCTTAGGCCAGGGTCCCGTAGAAGCTTTCTTT. It specifies CASSLGQGPVEAFF.

The chain is built from TRBV11-2 and TRBJ1-6, with 9 bases fitting TRBD1. J gave up 2 bases and V 6 bases, and 8 bases lay outside the gene matches. Germline V gene sequence: CDR1 SGHAT, CDR2 FQNNGV. The CDR3 loop spans 17 amino acids. This chain's CDR3 is CASSGQGNLTYNSPLHF. CDR3 DNA sequence: TGTGCCAGCAGTGGACAGGGGAACCTTACCTATAATTCACCCCTCCACTTT.

Here the CDR3 reads CASSLAVLSYNEQFF. CDR3 DNA sequence: TGTGCCAGCAGCCTAGCTGTGTTGTCCTACAATGAGCAGTTCTTC. V usage is TRBV6-5 and J usage is TRBJ2-1; a weak D match, TRBD2 (5 bases). V was trimmed by 6 bases and J by 1 base, leaving 13 bases between them. CDR1 is MNHEY, CDR2 SVGAGI, per germline. This CDR3 has 15 residues.

The chain recombines TRBV11-2 with TRBJ1-6, with D perhaps matching TRBD1 (5 bases). Germline V gene data show CDR1 as SGHAT and CDR2 as FQNNGV. This CDR3 has 15 amino acids. Trimming took off 6 bases at V and 16 bases at J, with 25 bases between the two ends. CDR3 sequence reads: CASRSTGRVGSWLHF. DNA of the CDR3: TGTGCCAGCAGATCCACGGGCAGGGTCGGTTCTTGGCTCCACTTT.

The chain employs TRBV2 and TRBJ1-4; D is uncertain. V lost 6 bases and J lost 8, with 13 bases in between. This CDR3 is 13 amino acids long. Germline lookup yields CDR1 SNHLY and CDR2 FYNNEI. The CDR3 is CASRAQSIEKLFF. The CDR3 bases are TGTGCCAGCAGGGCCCAGTCCATCGAAAAACTGTTTTTT.

This clone was detected once. The J gene is TRBJ1-4, the V gene TRBV4-1; D not certain. There are 15 residues in the CDR3. Germline V gene sequence: CDR1 MGHRA, CDR2 YSYEKL. V was clipped by 3 bases and J by 4 bases, with 12 bases between them. The CDR3 DNA follows: TGCGCCAGCAGCCACCCCCAGAGAAATAATGAAAAACTGTTTTTT. This encodes CASSHPQRNNEKLFF.

The gene calls are TRBV10-2 and TRBJ2-5; D might be TRBD1 or TRBD2, each matching 5 bases. The germline V and J ends were trimmed by 0 bases and 4 bases, with 12 bases remaining between them. There are 15 residues in the CDR3. Germline lookup yields CDR1 WSHSY and CDR2 SAAADI. Here the CDR3 reads CASSESQGVGETQYF. As DNA, the CDR3 is TGCGCCAGCAGTGAGTCGCAGGGAGTAGGAGAGACCCAGTACTTC.

J is TRBJ1-1 and V is TRBV30, with unresolved D. The CDR3 has 13 amino acids. The germline gives CDR1 GTSNPN, CDR2 SVGIG (reference sequence). V gave up 1 base and J gave up 1 base, with 7 bases separating them. CDR3 region: CAWSAWPNTEAFF. Written as DNA, the CDR3 is TGTGCCTGGAGTGCTTGGCCGAACACTGAAGCTTTCTTT.

This clone was detected once. The genes are TRBV6-2 or TRBV6-3 and TRBJ2-7, with 9 bases matching TRBD1. Germline V lookup: CDR1 MNHEY, CDR2 SVGEGT. V gave up 5 bases and J gave up 1 base; unmatched junction bases: 15. This CDR3 spans 18 amino acids. CDR3 sequence (DNA): TGTGCCAGCAGTCCGGGACAGGGAAATTTAAAAGGGTCCTACGAGCAGTACTTC. Translation gives CASSPGQGNLKGSYEQYF.